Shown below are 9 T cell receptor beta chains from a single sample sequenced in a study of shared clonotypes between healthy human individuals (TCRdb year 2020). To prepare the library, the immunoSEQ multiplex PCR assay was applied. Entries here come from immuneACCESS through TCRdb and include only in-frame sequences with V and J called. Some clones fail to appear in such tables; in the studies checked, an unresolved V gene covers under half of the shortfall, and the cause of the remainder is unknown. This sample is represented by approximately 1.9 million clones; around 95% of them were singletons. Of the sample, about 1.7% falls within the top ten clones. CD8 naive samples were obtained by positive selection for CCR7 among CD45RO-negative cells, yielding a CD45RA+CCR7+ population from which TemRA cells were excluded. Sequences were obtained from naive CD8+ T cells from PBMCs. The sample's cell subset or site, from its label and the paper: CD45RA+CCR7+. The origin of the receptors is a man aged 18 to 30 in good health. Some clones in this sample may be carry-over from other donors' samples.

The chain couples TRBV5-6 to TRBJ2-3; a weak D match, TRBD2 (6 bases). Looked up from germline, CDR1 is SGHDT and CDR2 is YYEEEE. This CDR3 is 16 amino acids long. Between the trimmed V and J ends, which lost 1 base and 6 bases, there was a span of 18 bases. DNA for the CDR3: TGTGCCAGCAGCTTGTCGCGGGAAGGTACTGAGGATACGCAGTATTTT. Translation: CASSLSREGTEDTQYF.

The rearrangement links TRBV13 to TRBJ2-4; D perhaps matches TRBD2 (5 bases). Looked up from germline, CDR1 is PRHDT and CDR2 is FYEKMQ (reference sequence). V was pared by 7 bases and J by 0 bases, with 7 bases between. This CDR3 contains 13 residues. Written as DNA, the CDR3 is TGTGCCAGCACCCGGGGAGCCAAAAACATTCAGTACTTC. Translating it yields CASTRGAKNIQYF.

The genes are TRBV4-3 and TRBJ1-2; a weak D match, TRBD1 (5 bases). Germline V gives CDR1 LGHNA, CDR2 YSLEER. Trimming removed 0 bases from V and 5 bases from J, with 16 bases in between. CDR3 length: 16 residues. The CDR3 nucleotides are TGCGCCAGCAGCCAAGATCCTCCTGGGGCCCCTTATGGCTACACCTTC. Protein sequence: CASSQDPPGAPYGYTF.

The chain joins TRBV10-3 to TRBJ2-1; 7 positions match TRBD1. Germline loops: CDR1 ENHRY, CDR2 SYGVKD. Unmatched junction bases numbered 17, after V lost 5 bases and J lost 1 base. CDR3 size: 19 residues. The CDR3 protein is CAISRPEGDRDPSYNEQFF. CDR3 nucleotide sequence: TGTGCCATCAGTAGACCCGAAGGCGACAGGGACCCATCCTACAATGAGCAGTTCTTC.

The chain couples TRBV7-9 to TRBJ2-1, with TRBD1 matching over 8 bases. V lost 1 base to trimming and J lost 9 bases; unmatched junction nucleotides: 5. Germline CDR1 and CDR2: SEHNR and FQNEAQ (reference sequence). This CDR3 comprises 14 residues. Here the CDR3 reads CASSLGDRRGEQFF. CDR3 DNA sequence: TGTGCCAGCAGCTTAGGGGACAGGCGAGGTGAGCAGTTCTTC.

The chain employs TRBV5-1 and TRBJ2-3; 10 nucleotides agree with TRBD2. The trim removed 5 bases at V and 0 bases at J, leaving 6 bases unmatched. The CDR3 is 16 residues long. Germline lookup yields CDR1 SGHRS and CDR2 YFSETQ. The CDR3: CASSRSGRASTDTQYF. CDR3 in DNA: TGCGCCAGCAGTAGAAGCGGGAGGGCGAGCACAGATACGCAGTATTTT.

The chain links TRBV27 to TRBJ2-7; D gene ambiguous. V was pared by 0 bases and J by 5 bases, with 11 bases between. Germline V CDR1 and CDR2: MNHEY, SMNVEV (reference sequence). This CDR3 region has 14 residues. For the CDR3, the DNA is TGTGCCAGCAGTTTATCGGCTACAGCCGACGAGCAGTACTTC. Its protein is CASSLSATADEQYF.

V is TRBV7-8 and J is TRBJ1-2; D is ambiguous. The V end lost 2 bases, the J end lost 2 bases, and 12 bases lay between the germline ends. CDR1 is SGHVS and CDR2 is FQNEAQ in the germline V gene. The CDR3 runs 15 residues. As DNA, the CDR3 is TGTGCCAGCAGCTTATCGGCGGGTTTAAACTATGGCTACACCTTC. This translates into CASSLSAGLNYGYTF.

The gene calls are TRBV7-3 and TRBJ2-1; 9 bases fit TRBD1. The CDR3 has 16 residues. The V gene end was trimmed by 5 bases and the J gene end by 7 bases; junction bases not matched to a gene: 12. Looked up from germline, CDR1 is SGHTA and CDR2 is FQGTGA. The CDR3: CASSAAIGTGRNEQFF. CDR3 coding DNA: TGTGCCAGCAGCGCGGCCATCGGGACAGGGAGAAATGAGCAGTTCTTC.